The 14 T cell receptor beta chains reported below all come from one sample, sequenced in a study of T cell responses to AZD1222 COVID-19 vaccine. Using immunoSEQ multiplex PCR, the repertoire was profiled, and TCRdb retains in-frame clones only, with some absent. In the table there are 20,000 to 30,000 clones, about 85% of which are singletons. This specimen consisted of peripheral blood, obtained 28 days after the second AZD1222 dose. The receptors stem from an adult who received the AZD1222 COVID-19 vaccine.

The J gene is TRBJ1-6, the V gene TRBV5-6; D not certain. The V gene's germline CDR1 is SGHDT and CDR2 YYEEEE. This CDR3 is built from 14 residues. Deletions cut 0 bases from V and 1 base from J, with 2 bases between. The CDR3 nucleotides read TGTGCCAGCAGCTTGGGATCCTATAATTCACCCCTCCACTTT. It translates to CASSLGSYNSPLHF.

The chain has TRBV7-2 and TRBJ2-7, with a weak D call TRBD1 (5 bases). CDR1 SGHTA and CDR2 FQGNSA come from the germline V gene. This CDR3 is 15 amino acids long. V was shortened by 5 bases and J by 0 bases, with 14 bases between the two germline ends. The CDR3 sequence: CASSLTGYSSYEQYF. The DNA of the CDR3 is TGTGCCAGCAGCCTCACAGGCTACAGCTCCTACGAGCAGTACTTC.

The V and J genes are TRBV28 and TRBJ1-3; D perhaps matches TRBD1 (5 bases). CDR1 and CDR2 from the germline V gene are MDHEN and SYDVKM. Between the trimmed V and J ends, which lost 4 bases and 0 bases, there was a span of 16 bases. This CDR3 spans 17 amino acids. The CDR3 sequence is CASSSGTVIYSGNTIYF. The CDR3 DNA reads as TGTGCCAGCAGTTCGGGGACCGTAATCTACTCTGGAAACACCATATATTTT.

This chain's CDR3 is CASSRGLALGETQYF. The CDR3 DNA sequence: TGTGCCAGTAGTAGAGGCCTAGCACTGGGTGAGACCCAGTACTTC. The rearrangement uses TRBV19 and TRBJ2-5, with D tentatively TRBD2 (5 bases). The germline CDR1 and CDR2 sequences are LNHDA and SQIVND (reference sequence). The CDR3 has 15 residues. The germline V and J ends were trimmed by 4 bases and 5 bases, with 17 bases remaining between them. The full variable domain, completed using reference TRBV19 and TRBJ2-5, is DGGITQSPKYLFRKEGQNVTLSCEQNLNHDAMYWYRQDPGQGLRLIYYSQIVNDFQKGDIAEGYSVSREKKESFPLTVTSAQKNPTAFYLCASSRGLALGETQYFGPGTRLLVL.

J is TRBJ2-7 and V is TRBV25-1; possible D gene TRBD2, 6 bases. The CDR3 contains 13 residues. V lost 3 bases and J 2 bases, leaving 8 bases between the germline ends. CDR1 is MGHDK and CDR2 is SYGVNS in the germline V gene. The CDR3 sequence: CASSDRETYEQYF. CDR3 DNA sequence: TGTGCCAGCAGTGACCGGGAGACCTACGAGCAGTACTTC.

The rearrangement uses TRBV2 and TRBJ1-1; maybe TRBD1 (5 bases). This CDR3 has 14 amino acids. Germline loops: CDR1 SNHLY, CDR2 FYNNEI. V shed 6 bases and J shed 0 bases, with 11 bases lying between them. The CDR3 nucleotides are TGTGCCAGCAGCCGACAGAATATGAACACTGAAGCTTTCTTT. Translation: CASSRQNMNTEAFF.

The gene calls are TRBV11-2 and TRBJ2-5; 7 bases are a match to TRBD2. J gave up 5 bases and V 2 bases, and 5 bases lay outside the gene matches. Per the germline V gene, CDR1 is SGHAT and CDR2 is FQNNGV. This CDR3 region has 14 residues. CDR3 region: CASSLFRGGETQYF. The DNA for the CDR3 is TGTGCCAGCAGCTTATTCCGGGGAGGGGAGACCCAGTACTTC.

The chain links TRBV18 to TRBJ1-2; D perhaps matches TRBD1 (6 bases). The length of the CDR3 is 15 residues. Trimming cost V 6 bases and J 5 bases, with 19 bases left between them. The germline CDR1 and CDR2 sequences are KGHSH and LQKENI. This CDR3 is CASSLGQPKMYGYTF. The CDR3 DNA is TGTGCCAGCTCCCTAGGACAGCCCAAAATGTATGGCTACACCTTC.

The chain has TRBV19 and TRBJ2-7; possible D gene TRBD2, 5 bases. Germline-derived CDR1 and CDR2 are LNHDA and SQIVND (reference sequence). The CDR3 contains 13 residues. The ends were cut back, 4 bases at V and 7 bases at J, with 14 bases in the middle. The CDR3 is CASSTQVSGEQYF. CDR3 DNA: TGTGCCAGTAGTACTCAGGTGTCGGGAGAGCAGTACTTC.

J is TRBJ1-1 and V is TRBV7-2, with 11 bases aligning to TRBD1. The V gene's germline CDR1 is SGHTA and CDR2 FQGNSA. Trimming took 5 bases from V and 4 from J; bases not matched to a gene: 6. This CDR3 spans 15 amino acids. The CDR3 loop is CASSATGTGGTEAFF. DNA of the CDR3: TGTGCCAGCAGCGCAACCGGGACAGGGGGCACTGAAGCTTTCTTT.

The chain combines TRBV5-4 with TRBJ2-7, with 7 bases identical to TRBD2. The CDR3 consists of 14 residues. Germline trimming cut 6 bases from V and 2 bases from J; bases unmatched to any gene: 8. The germline CDR1 and CDR2 sequences are SGHNT and YYREEE (reference sequence). CDR3 coding DNA: TGTGCCAGCACCATAGCGGGTTTAGCCTACGAGCAGTACTTC. Protein: CASTIAGLAYEQYF. Combining the CDR3 with reference TRBV5-4 and TRBJ2-7 gives the whole variable domain ETGVTQSPTHLIKTRGQQVTLRCSSQSGHNTVSWYQQALGQGPQFIFQYYREEENGRGNFPPRFSGLQFPNYSSELNVNALELDDSALYLCASTIAGLAYEQYFGPGTRLTVT.

The rearrangement joins TRBV2 to TRBJ1-1; D remains unclear. Trimming removed 5 bases from V and 2 bases from J, with 12 bases in between. The length of the CDR3 is 14 residues. CDR1 is SNHLY and CDR2 is FYNNEI in the germline V gene. As DNA, the CDR3 is TGTGCCAGCAGTACCTGGTCCAGTAACACTGAAGCTTTCTTT. Protein product: CASSTWSSNTEAFF.

This clone was detected only once. This chain connects TRBV15 to TRBJ1-1; possible D gene TRBD1, 6 bases. This CDR3 contains 12 residues. V lost 1 base, J lost 6 bases, and 6 bases lay in between. Germline V gene sequence: CDR1 LNHNV, CDR2 YYDKDF (reference sequence). The CDR3 here is CATSRGTAEAFF. The CDR3 region has the DNA TGTGCCACCAGCAGAGGGACAGCTGAAGCTTTCTTT. Variable domain in full (rest from reference TRBV15 and TRBJ1-1): DAMVIQNPRYQVTQFGKPVTLSCSQTLNHNVMYWYQQKSSQAPKLLFHYYDKDFNNEADTPDNFQSRRPNTSFCFLDIRSPGLGDTAMYLCATSRGTAEAFFGQGTRLTVV.

In this sample, this clone turned up once. The chain carries TRBV5-1 and TRBJ2-1, with 10 bases aligning to TRBD2. With V trimmed by 2 bases and J by 0 bases, 8 bases remained unmatched. Germline assignment: CDR1 SGHRS and CDR2 YFSETQ. The CDR3 totals 18 residues. The CDR3: CASSFPLAGQSSYNEQFF. CDR3 coding DNA: TGCGCCAGCAGCTTCCCACTAGCGGGGCAAAGCTCCTACAATGAGCAGTTCTTC.